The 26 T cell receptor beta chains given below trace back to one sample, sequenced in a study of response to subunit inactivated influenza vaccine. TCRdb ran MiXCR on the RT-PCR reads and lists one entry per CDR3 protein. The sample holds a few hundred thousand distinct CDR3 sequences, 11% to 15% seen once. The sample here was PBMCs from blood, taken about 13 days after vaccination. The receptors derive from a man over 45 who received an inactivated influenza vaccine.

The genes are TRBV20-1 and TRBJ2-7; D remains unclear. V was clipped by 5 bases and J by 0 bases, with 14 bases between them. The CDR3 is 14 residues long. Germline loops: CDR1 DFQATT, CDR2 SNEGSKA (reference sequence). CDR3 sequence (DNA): TGCAGTGCTCCGATGATGGAGTTCTCCTACGAGCAGTACTTC. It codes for CSAPMMEFSYEQYF.

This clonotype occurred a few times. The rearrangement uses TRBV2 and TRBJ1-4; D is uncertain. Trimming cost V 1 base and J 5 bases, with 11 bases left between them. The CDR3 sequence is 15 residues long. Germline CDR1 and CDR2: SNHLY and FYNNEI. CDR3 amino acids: CASSEGHSLNEKLFF. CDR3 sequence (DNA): TGTGCCAGCAGTGAAGGACACAGCCTCAATGAAAAACTGTTTTTT.

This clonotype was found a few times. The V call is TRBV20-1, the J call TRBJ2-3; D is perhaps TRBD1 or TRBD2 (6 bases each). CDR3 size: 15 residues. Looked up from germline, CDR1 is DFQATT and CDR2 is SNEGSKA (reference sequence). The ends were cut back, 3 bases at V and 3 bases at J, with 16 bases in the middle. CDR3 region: CSASGVGGQTDTQYF. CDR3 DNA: TGCAGTGCTAGTGGCGTGGGGGGACAAACAGATACGCAGTATTTT.

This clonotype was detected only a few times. CDR3 protein: CASSLGIGVGTDTQYF. CDR3 nucleotide sequence: TGCGCCAGCAGCTTGGGAATTGGCGTCGGCACAGATACGCAGTATTTT. The chain recombines TRBV5-1 with TRBJ2-3; the D is unclear. The V gene's germline CDR1 is SGHRS and CDR2 YFSETQ. CDR3 size: 16 residues. The germline V and J ends were trimmed by 0 bases and 1 base, with 12 bases remaining between them. The complete variable domain, with remaining parts taken from reference TRBV5-1 and TRBJ2-3, reads KAGVTQTPRYLIKTRGQQVTLSCSPISGHRSVSWYQQTPGQGLQFLFEYFSETQRNKGNFPGRFSGRQFSNSRSEMNVSTLELGDSALYLCASSLGIGVGTDTQYFGPGTRLTVL.

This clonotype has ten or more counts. The CDR3 protein is CASSQDRWSNSPLHF. In DNA form, the CDR3 reads TGCGCCAGCAGCCAAGATCGGTGGTCTAATTCACCCCTCCACTTT. This rearrangement joins TRBV4-3 to TRBJ1-6; no clear D gene. This CDR3 has 15 amino acids. V lost 0 bases and J lost 6, with 9 bases in between. Germline V gene lookup returns CDR1 LGHNA and CDR2 YSLEER.

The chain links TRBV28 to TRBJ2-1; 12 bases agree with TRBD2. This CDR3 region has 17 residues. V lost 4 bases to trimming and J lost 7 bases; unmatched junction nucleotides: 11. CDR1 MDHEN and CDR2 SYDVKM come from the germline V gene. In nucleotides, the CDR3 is TGTGCCAGCAGTTCCACCACCCTAGCGGGAGGGCAGAATGAGCAGTTCTTC. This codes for CASSSTTLAGGQNEQFF.

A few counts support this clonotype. The CDR3 spells CASRDGLSYGYTF. CDR3 sequence (DNA): TGTGCCAGCCGGGACGGACTATCCTATGGCTACACCTTC. The chain combines TRBV5-6 with TRBJ1-2; weak D call: TRBD1 (5 bases). CDR1 is SGHDT, CDR2 YYEEEE, per germline. The V end was cut by 7 bases, the J end by 4 bases, with 14 bases between. The CDR3 consists of 13 residues.

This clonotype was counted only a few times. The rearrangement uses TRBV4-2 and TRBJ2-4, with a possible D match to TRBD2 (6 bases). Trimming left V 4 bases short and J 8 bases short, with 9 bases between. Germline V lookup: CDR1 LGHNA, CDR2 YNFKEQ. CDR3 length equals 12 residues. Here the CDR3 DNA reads TGTGCCAGCAGCCGCGGGGAGCACATTCAGTACTTC. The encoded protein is CASSRGEHIQYF.

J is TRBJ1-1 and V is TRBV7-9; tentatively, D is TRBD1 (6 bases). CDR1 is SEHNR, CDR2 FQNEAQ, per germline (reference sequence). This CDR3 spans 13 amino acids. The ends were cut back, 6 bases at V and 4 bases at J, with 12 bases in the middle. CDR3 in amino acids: CASRLTGITEAFF. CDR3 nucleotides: TGTGCCAGCAGGTTAACAGGGATCACTGAAGCTTTCTTT.

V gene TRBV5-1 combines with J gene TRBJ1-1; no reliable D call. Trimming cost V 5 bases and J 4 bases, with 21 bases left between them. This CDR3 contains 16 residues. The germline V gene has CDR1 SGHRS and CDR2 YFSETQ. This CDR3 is CASRSGGLGRGTEAFF. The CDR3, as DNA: TGCGCCAGCAGAAGTGGTGGGCTAGGTCGCGGCACTGAAGCTTTCTTT.

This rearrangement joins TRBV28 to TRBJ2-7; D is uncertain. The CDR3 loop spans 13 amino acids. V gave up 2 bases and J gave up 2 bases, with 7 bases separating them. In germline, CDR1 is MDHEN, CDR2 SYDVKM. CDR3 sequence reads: CASSLTTPYEQYF. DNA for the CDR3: TGTGCCAGCAGTTTAACTACCCCCTACGAGCAGTACTTC.

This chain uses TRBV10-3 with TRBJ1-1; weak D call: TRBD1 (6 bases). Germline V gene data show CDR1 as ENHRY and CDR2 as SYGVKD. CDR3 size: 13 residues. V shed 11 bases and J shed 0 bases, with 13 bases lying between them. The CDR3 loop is CAARTDMNTEAFF. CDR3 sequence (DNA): TGTGCCGCCAGGACAGACATGAACACTGAAGCTTTCTTT.

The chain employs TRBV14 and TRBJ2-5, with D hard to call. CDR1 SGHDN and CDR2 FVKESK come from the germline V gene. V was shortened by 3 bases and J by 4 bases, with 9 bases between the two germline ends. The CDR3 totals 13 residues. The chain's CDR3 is CASSQSRVETQYF. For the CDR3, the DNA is TGTGCCAGCAGCCAGTCTAGGGTAGAGACCCAGTACTTC.

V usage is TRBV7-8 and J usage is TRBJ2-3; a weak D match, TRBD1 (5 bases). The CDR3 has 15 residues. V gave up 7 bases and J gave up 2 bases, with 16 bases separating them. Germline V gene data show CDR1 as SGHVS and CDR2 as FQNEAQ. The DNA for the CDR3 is TGTGCCAGCACCCCGGAAGGGGCCCTCACAGATACGCAGTATTTT. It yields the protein CASTPEGALTDTQYF.

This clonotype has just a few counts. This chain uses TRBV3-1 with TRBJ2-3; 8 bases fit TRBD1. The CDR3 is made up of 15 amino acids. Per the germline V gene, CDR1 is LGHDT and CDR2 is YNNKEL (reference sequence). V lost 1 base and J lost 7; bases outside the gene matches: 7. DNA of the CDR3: TGTGCCAGCAGCCAAGCCCAGGGGGCTACTTATACGCAGTATTTT. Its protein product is CASSQAQGATYTQYF.

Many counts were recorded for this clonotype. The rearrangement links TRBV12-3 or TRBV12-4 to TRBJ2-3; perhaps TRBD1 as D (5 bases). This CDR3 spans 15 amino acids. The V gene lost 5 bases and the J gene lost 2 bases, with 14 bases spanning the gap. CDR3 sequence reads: CASSPGSGITDTQYF. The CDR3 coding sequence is TGTGCCAGCAGTCCGGGTTCAGGGATCACAGATACGCAGTATTTT.

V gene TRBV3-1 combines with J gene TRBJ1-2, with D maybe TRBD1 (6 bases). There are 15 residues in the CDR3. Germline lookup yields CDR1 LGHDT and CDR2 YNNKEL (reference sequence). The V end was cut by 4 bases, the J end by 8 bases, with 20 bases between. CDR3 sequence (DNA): TGTGCCAGCAGCCCCCCCCTTTCAGGGGCGCAGGGCTACACCTTC. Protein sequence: CASSPPLSGAQGYTF.

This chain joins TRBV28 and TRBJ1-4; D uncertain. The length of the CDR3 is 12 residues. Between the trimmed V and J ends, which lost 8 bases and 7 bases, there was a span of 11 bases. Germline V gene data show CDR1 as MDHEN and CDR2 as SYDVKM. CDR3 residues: CASASNGEKLFF. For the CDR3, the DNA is TGTGCCAGCGCAAGTAACGGTGAAAAACTGTTTTTT.

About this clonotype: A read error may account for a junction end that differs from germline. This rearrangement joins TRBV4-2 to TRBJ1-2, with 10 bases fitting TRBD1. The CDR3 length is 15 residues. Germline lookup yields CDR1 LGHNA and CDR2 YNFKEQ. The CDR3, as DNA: TGTGCCAGCAGCGAAGACAGGGGGCGAGGCTATGGCTACACCTTC. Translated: CASSEDRGRGYGYTF.

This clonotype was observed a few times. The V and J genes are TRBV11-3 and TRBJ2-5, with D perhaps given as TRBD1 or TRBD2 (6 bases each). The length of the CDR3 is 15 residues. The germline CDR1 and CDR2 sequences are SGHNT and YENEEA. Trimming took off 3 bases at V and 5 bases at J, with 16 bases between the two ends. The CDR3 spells CASSLRDNRPETQYF. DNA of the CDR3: TGTGCCAGCAGCTTGCGGGACAACCGTCCGGAGACCCAGTACTTC.

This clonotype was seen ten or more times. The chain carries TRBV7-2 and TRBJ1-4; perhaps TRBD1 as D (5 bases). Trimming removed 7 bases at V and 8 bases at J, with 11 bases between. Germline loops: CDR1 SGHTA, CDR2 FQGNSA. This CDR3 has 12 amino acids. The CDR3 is CASTFRGEKLFF. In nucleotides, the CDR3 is TGTGCCAGCACGTTCCGGGGGGAAAAACTGTTTTTT. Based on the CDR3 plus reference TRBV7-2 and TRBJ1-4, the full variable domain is GAGVSQSPSNKVTEKGKDVELRCDPISGHTALYWYRQSLGQGLEFLIYFQGNSAPDKSGLPSDRFSAERTGGSVSTLTIQRTQQEDSAVYLCASTFRGEKLFFGSGTQLSVL.

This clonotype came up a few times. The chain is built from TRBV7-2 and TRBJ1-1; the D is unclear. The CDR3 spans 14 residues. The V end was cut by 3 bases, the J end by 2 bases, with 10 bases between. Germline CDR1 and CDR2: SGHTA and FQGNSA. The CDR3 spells CASSFLAGNTEAFF. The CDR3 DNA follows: TGTGCCAGCAGCTTTTTGGCTGGAAACACTGAAGCTTTCTTT.

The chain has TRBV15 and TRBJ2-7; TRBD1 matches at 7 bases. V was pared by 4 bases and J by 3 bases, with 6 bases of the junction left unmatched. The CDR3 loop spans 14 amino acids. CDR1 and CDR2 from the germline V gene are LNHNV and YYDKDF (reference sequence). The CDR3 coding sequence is TGTGCCACCAGCAATTACAGGGGTAGCTACGAGCAGTACTTC. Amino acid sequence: CATSNYRGSYEQYF.

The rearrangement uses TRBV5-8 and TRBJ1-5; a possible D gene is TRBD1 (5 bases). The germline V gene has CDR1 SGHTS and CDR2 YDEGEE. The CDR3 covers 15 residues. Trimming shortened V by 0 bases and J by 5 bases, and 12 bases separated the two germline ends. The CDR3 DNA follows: TGTGCCAGCAGCTTGGTAGGGGCACTCCATCAGCCCCAGCATTTT. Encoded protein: CASSLVGALHQPQHF.

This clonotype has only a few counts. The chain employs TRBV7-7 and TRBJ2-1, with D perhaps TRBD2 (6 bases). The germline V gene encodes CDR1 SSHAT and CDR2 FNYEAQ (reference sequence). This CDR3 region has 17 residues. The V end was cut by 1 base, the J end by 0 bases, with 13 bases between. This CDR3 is CASSLEALGSSYNEQFF. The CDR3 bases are TGTGCCAGCAGCTTAGAGGCGCTCGGGAGCTCCTACAATGAGCAGTTCTTC.

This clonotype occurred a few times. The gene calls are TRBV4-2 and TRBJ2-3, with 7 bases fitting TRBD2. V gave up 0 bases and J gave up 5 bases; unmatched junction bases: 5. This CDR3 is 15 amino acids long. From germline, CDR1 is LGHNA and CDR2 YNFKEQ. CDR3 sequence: CASSQEERGRDTQYF. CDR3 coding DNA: TGTGCCAGCAGCCAAGAAGAGCGGGGCAGAGATACGCAGTATTTT.